These 11 T cell receptor beta chains share one sample of origin, sequenced in a study of T cell repertoires in cytomegalovirus infection (dated 2019 in TCRdb). Sequencing was performed on an Illumina HiSeq 1500. TCRdb reprocessing: public reads trimmed at Q25 with fastp, clones called with MiXCR, in-frame beta chains kept. Rows matching on CDR3 protein sequence are summarized as one entry with the most common DNA and genes. Present in this sample are 110,000 to 150,000 distinct CDR3 sequences, about 6.1% of which were seen just once. The ten largest make up approximately 19% of the sample. What was sequenced was PBMCs. Receptors originate from a human donor in good health (CMV status not recorded). Some clones in this sample may be carry-over from other donors' samples.

The gene calls are TRBV7-2 and TRBJ1-2; possible D gene TRBD1, 5 bases. The ends were cut back, 2 bases at V and 0 bases at J, with 7 bases in the middle. Germline V gives CDR1 SGHTA, CDR2 FQGNSA. This CDR3 has 14 residues. The CDR3 nucleotides read TGTGCCAGCAGCTTAATAGGGGCTAACTATGGCTACACCTTC. Translation: CASSLIGANYGYTF.

Many counts were recorded for this clonotype. This rearrangement joins TRBV7-2 to TRBJ2-3; D might be TRBD1 (5 bases). The ends were cut back, 5 bases at V and 1 base at J, with 10 bases in the middle. Germline V gene data show CDR1 as SGHTA and CDR2 as FQGNSA. This CDR3 comprises 14 residues. The CDR3 here is CASSTQTGTDTQYF. In DNA, the CDR3 is TGTGCCAGCAGCACTCAGACAGGCACAGATACGCAGTATTTT.

The chain is built from TRBV29-1 and TRBJ2-5; the match to TRBD1 covers 11 bases. Germline CDR1 and CDR2: SQVTM and ANQGSEA. The V and J ends lost 4 bases and 5 bases, in that order; junction bases with no gene match: 6. CDR3 length: 14 residues. In DNA, the CDR3 is TGCAGCGTTGCTCCGGGGGACAGGGGGGAGACCCAGTACTTC. Translated, it gives CSVAPGDRGETQYF. The variable domain in full, completed from reference TRBV29-1 and TRBJ2-5, reads SAVISQKPSRDICQRGTSLTIQCQVDSQVTMMFWYRQQPGQSLTLIATANQGSEATYESGFVIDKFPISRPNLTFSTLTVSNMSPEDSSIYLCSVAPGDRGETQYFGPGTRLLVL.

This clonotype was recorded many times. This sequence joins TRBV5-1 and TRBJ1-2; 7 bases are a match to TRBD1. CDR3 length: 15 amino acids. V dropped 1 base and J dropped 0; count of bases not matched to a gene: 3. Germline CDR1 is SGHRS and CDR2 is YFSETQ. The CDR3: CASSLQGEANYGYTF. The CDR3 nucleotides are TGCGCCAGCAGCTTGCAGGGGGAGGCTAACTATGGCTACACCTTC.

This clonotype has ten or more counts. This chain uses TRBV7-3 with TRBJ2-1; D ambiguous. This CDR3 comprises 17 residues. CDR1 and CDR2 from the germline V gene are SGHTA and FQGTGA. V was cut by 1 base and J by 1 base, with 14 bases left in between. In DNA form, the CDR3 reads TGTGCCAGCAGCTTAAGGCCCCCCAGCGCATCCTACAATGAGCAGTTCTTC. This translates into CASSLRPPSASYNEQFF.

At least ten counts were recorded for this clonotype. The chain recombines TRBV10-3 with TRBJ2-7; D is unresolved. Germline V gives CDR1 ENHRY, CDR2 SYGVKD. V shed 3 bases and J shed 4 bases, with 16 bases lying between them. The CDR3 has 15 amino acids. This CDR3 reads CAISEPTNGLYEQYF. The CDR3 DNA is TGTGCCATCAGTGAACCAACCAACGGGCTTTACGAGCAGTACTTC.

In this sample, this clonotype turned up many times. The V gene is TRBV7-2, the J gene TRBJ2-7; tentatively, D is TRBD2 (5 bases). The CDR3 totals 13 residues. The V end lost 6 bases, the J end lost 0 bases, and 9 bases lay between the germline ends. The germline CDR1 and CDR2 sequences are SGHTA and FQGNSA. The CDR3 nucleotides are TGTGCCAGCAGAGATGGAGGCTCCTACGAGCAGTACTTC. Residues: CASRDGGSYEQYF.

In this sample, this clonotype turned up many times. The V call is TRBV4-3, the J call TRBJ1-5, with D possibly matching TRBD1 (5 bases). Germline CDR1 reads LGHNA; CDR2 reads YSLEER. CDR3 length equals 15 residues. Trimming took 4 bases from V and 0 from J, leaving 10 bases between them. The CDR3 nucleotides read TGCGCCAGCAGCCCGACAGCCGATAGCAATCAGCCCCAGCATTTT. Amino acid sequence: CASSPTADSNQPQHF.

The sample holds many counts of this clonotype. The J gene is TRBJ1-1, the V gene TRBV7-8, with D hard to call. Germline lookup yields CDR1 SGHVS and CDR2 FQNEAQ. V shed 2 bases and J shed 6 bases, with 13 bases lying between them. This CDR3 is built from 14 residues. The CDR3 DNA follows: TGTGCCAGCAGCTTATCTGGGTTTTATGCTGAAGCTTTCTTT. It translates to CASSLSGFYAEAFF. The complete variable domain, with remaining parts taken from reference TRBV7-8 and TRBJ1-1, reads GAGVSQSPRYKVAKRGQDVALRCDPISGHVSLFWYQQALGQGPEFLTYFQNEAQLDKSGLPSDRFFAERPEGSVSTLKIQRTQQEDSAVYLCASSLSGFYAEAFFGQGTRLTVV.

This clonotype was observed at least ten times. The V and J genes are TRBV7-8 and TRBJ1-2, with D hard to call. The V end was cut by 2 bases, the J end by 6 bases, with 13 bases between. The germline V gene encodes CDR1 SGHVS and CDR2 FQNEAQ. The CDR3 consists of 14 residues. For the CDR3, the DNA is TGTGCCAGCAGCTTAACGAGAAGCGTCGATGGCTACACCTTC. It is translated as CASSLTRSVDGYTF.

At least ten counts were recorded for this clonotype. The chain employs TRBV7-8 and TRBJ2-3; TRBD2 matches 8 bases. The CDR3 spans 16 residues. Germline CDR1 reads SGHVS; CDR2 reads FQNEAQ. The trim removed 5 bases at V and 2 bases at J, leaving 9 bases unmatched. CDR3 amino acids: CASSPRGGPITDTQYF. The CDR3 coding sequence is TGTGCCAGCAGCCCTCGCGGGGGGCCGATCACAGATACGCAGTATTTT.